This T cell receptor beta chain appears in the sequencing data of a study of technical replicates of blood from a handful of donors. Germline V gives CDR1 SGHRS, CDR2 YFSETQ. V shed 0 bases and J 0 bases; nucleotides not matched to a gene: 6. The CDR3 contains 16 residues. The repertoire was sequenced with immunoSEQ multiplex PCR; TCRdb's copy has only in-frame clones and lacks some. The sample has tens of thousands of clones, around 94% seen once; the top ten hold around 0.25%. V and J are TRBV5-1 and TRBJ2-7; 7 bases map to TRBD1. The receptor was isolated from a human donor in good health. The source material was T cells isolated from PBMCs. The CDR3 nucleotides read TGCGCCAGCAGCTTGGAGGGGGCAACGAGCTCCTACGAGCAGTACTTC. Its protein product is CASSLEGATSSYEQYF.